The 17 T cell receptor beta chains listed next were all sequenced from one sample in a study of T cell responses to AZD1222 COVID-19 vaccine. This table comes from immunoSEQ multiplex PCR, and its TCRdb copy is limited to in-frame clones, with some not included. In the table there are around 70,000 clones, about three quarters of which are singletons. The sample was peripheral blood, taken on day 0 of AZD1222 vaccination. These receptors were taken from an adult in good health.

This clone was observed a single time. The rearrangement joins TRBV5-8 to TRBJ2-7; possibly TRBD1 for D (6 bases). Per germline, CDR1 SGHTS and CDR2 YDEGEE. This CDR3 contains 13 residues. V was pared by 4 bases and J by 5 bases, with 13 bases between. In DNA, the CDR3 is TGTGCCAGCAGCCGAACAGGGTCCCACGAGCAGTACTTC. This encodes CASSRTGSHEQYF.

The CDR3 nucleotides are TGCGCCAGCAGTCGACAAAGAATGACACAGTCTATCTCTGGGGCCAACGTCCTGACTTTC. Its protein is CASSRQRMTQSISGANVLTF. The chain is built from TRBV5-1 and TRBJ2-6; D gene uncertain. The V end was cut by 5 bases, the J end by 0 bases, with 24 bases between. CDR1 is SGHRS and CDR2 is YFSETQ in the germline V gene. The CDR3 totals 20 residues.

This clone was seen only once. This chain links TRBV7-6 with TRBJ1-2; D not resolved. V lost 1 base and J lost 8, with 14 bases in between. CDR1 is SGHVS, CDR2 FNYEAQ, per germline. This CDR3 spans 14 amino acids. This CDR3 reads CASSLVRPDSGYTF. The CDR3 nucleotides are TGTGCCAGCAGCTTAGTACGACCGGACTCAGGCTACACCTTC.

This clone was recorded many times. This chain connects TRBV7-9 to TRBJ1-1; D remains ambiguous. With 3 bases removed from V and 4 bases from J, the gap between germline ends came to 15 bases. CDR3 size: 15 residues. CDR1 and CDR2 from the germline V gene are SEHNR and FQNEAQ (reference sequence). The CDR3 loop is CASSFPRVLGTEAFF. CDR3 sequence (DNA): TGTGCCAGCAGCTTCCCCCGGGTTTTGGGCACTGAAGCTTTCTTT.

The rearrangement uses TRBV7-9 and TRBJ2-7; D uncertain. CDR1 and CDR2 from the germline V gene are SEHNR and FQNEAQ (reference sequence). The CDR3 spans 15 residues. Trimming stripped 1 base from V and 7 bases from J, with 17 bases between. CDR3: CASSLVGGQTREQYF. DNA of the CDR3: TGTGCCAGCAGCTTAGTCGGCGGTCAGACCAGGGAGCAGTACTTC.

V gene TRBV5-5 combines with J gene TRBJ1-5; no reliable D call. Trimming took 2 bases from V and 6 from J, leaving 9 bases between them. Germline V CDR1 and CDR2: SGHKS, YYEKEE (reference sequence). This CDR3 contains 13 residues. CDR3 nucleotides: TGTGCCAGCAGCTTTGGAGGGTTTCAGCCCCAGCATTTT. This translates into CASSFGGFQPQHF.

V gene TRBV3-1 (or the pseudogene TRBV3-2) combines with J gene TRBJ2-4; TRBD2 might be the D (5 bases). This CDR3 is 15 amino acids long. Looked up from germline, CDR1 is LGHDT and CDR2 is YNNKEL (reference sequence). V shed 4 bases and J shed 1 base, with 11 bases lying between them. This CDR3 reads CASSPRTGAKNIQYF. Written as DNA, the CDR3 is TGTGCCAGCAGCCCTCGGACTGGGGCCAAAAACATTCAGTACTTC.

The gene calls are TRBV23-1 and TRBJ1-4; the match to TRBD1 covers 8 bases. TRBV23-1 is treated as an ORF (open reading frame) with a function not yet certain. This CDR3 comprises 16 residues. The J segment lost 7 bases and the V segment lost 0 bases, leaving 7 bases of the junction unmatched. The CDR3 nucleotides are TGCGCCAGCAGTCAATCCAAGGACAGGGTTAGTGAAAAACTGTTTTTT. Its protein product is CASSQSKDRVSEKLFF.

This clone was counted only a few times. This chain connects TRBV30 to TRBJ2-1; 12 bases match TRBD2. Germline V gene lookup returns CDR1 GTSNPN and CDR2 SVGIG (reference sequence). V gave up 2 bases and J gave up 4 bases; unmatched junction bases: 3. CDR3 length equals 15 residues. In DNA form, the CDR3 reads TGTGCCTGGAGTAGGGGACTAGCGGGTTACAATGAGCAGTTCTTC. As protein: CAWSRGLAGYNEQFF.

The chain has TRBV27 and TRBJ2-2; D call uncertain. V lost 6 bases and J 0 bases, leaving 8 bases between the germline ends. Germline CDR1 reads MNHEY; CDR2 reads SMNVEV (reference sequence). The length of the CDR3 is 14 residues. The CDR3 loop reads CASSGSANTGELFF. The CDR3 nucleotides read TGTGCCAGCAGCGGGTCCGCGAACACCGGGGAGCTGTTTTTT.

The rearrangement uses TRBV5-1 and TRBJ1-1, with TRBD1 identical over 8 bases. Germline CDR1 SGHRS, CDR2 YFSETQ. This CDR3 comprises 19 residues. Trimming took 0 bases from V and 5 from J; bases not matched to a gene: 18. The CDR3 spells CASSLEGVDRATLRTEAFF. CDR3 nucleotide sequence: TGCGCCAGCAGCTTGGAAGGGGTGGACAGGGCGACCCTCCGGACTGAAGCTTTCTTT.

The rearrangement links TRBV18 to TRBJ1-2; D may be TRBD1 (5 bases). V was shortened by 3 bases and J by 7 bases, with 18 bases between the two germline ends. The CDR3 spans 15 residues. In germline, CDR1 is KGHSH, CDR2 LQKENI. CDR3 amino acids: CASSPPGQGNFGYTF. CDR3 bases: TGTGCCAGCTCACCCCCTGGGCAGGGTAATTTTGGCTACACCTTC.

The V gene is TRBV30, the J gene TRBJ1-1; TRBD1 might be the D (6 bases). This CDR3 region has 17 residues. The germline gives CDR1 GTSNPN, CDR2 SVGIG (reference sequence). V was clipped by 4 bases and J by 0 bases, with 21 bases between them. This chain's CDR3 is CAWTQFPGQALNTEAFF. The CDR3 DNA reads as TGTGCCTGGACCCAGTTCCCGGGACAAGCCTTGAACACTGAAGCTTTCTTT.

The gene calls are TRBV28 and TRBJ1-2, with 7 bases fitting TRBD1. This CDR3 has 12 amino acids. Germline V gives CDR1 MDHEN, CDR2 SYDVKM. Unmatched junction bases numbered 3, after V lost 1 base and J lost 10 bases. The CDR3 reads CASSLSGTDYTF. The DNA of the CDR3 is TGTGCCAGCAGTTTATCGGGGACAGACTACACCTTC.

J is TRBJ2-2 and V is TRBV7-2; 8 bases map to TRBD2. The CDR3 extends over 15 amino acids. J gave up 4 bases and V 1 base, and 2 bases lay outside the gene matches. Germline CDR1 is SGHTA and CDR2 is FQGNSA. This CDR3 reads CASSLGLAGTGELFF. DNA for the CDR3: TGTGCCAGCAGCTTAGGGCTAGCGGGCACCGGGGAGCTGTTTTTT.

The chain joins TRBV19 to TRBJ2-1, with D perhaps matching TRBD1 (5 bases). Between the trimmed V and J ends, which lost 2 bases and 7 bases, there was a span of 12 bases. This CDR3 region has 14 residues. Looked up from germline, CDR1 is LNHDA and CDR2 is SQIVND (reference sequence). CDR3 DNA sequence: TGTGCCAGTAGTATAAGGGGTTCGTCAAATGAGCAGTTCTTC. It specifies CASSIRGSSNEQFF.

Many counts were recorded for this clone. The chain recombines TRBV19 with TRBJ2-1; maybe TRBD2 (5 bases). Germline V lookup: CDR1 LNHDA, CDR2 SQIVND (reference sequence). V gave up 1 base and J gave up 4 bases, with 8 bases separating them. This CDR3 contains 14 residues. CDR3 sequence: CASSIVAGYNEQFF. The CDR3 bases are TGTGCCAGTAGTATAGTGGCGGGTTACAATGAGCAGTTCTTC.